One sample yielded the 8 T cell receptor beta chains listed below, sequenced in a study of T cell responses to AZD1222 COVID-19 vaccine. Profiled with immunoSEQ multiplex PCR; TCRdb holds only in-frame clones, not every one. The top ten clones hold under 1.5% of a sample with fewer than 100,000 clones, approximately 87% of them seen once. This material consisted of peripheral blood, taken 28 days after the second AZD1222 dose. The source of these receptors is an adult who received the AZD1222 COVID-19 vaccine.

The CDR3 nucleotides are TGTGCCAGCAGCCAAGATCAGGGCAGGCGGAGGCTCGGCTACACCTTC. It yields the protein CASSQDQGRRRLGYTF. The rearrangement uses TRBV14 and TRBJ1-2; D may be TRBD1 (5 bases). Germline V lookup: CDR1 SGHDN, CDR2 FVKESK. The V gene lost 0 bases and the J gene lost 8 bases, with 19 bases spanning the gap. There are 16 residues in the CDR3.

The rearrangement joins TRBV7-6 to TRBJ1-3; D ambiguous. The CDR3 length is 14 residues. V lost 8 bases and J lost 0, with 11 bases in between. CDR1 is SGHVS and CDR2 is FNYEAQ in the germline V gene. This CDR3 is CASAGSSSGNTIYF. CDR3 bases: TGTGCCAGCGCTGGGAGCAGCTCTGGAAACACCATATATTTT.

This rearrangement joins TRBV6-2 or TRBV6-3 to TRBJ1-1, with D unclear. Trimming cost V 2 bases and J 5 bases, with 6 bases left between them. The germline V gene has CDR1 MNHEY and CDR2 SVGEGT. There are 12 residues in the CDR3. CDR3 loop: CASSYVGTEAFF. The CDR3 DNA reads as TGTGCCAGCAGTTACGTAGGAACTGAAGCTTTCTTT.

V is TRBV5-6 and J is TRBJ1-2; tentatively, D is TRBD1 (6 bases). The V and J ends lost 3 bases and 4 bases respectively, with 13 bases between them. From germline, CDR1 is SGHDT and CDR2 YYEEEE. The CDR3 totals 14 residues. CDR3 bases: TGTGCCAGCAGCTCCTTAGGACAGAGCTATGGCTACACCTTC. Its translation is CASSSLGQSYGYTF.

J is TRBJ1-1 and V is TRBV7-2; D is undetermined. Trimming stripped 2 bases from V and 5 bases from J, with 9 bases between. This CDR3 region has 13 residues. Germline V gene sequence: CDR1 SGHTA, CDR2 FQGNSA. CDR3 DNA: TGTGCCAGCAGCTTAATAAAGGAAACTGAAGCTTTCTTT. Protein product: CASSLIKETEAFF. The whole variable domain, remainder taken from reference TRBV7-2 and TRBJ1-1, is GAGVSQSPSNKVTEKGKDVELRCDPISGHTALYWYRQSLGQGLEFLIYFQGNSAPDKSGLPSDRFSAERTGGSVSTLTIQRTQQEDSAVYLCASSLIKETEAFFGQGTRLTVV.

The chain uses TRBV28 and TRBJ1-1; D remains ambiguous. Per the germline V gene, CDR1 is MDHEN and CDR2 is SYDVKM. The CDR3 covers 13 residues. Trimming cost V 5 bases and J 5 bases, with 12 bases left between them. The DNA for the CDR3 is TGTGCCAGCAGTCAAGACCGGCGGACTGAAGCTTTCTTT. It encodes CASSQDRRTEAFF.

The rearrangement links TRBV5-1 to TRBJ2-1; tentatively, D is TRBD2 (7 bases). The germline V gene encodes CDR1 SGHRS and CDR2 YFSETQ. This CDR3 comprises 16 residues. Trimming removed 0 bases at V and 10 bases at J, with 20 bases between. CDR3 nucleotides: TGCGCCAGCAGCTTGGATGGCGGGGGCGCCCTTCGGGAGCAGTTCTTC. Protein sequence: CASSLDGGGALREQFF.

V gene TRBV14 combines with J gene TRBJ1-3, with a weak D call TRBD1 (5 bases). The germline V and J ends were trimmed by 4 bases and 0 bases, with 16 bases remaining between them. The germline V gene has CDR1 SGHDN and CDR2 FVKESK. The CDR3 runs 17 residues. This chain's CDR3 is CASSPREGPISGNTIYF. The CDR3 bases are TGTGCCAGCAGCCCCCGAGAGGGACCGATCTCTGGAAACACCATATATTTT.